The entry below describes one T cell receptor (beta chain). Researchers gathered lesional scalp punch biopsies and peripheral blood from patients with alopecia areata. This record comes from a study of CD8+ T cells in alopecia areata. Trimming pared 2 bases from V and 8 bases from J, leaving 10 bases between. Germline lookup yields CDR1 SQVTM and CDR2 ANQGSEA. The CDR3 runs to 12 residues. Once RNA had been extracted, it was reverse transcribed into cDNA to act as the sequencing template. The protocol was immunoSEQ multiplex PCR, while the TCRdb copy is restricted to in-frame clones and leaves out a portion. The sample records approximately 140,000 clones, about 87% being singletons.

Sequenced here: CD8+ T cells sorted from blood, sampled at week 0. The receptor was derived from a human donor with alopecia areata. The chain employs TRBV29-1 and TRBJ2-1; TRBD1 is a possible D gene (5 bases). The CDR3 bases are TGCAGCGTTGAACTAGTCAGGGATGAGCAGTTCTTC. Its protein is CSVELVRDEQFF.